This is a list of T cell receptor beta chains from one sample in a study of blood T cell repertoires in COVID-19. TCRdb keeps only in-frame clones here, not all; method: immunoSEQ multiplex PCR. The sample shows some 100,000 clones, roughly 92% of them seen only once. The sequenced material came from peripheral blood. These receptors all stem from a woman in her sixties or seventies with active COVID-19. Each CDR3 is given with its conserved first and last residue. A D gene is named only where the DNA matches it firmly. Only part of the rows carry a size: once, few, many, or a class if the clone is expanded.

15 | . | TRBJ2-1 | . | TRBV5-1 | TGCGCCAGCAGCTATACTAGGAGCTCCTACAATGAGCAGTTCTTC | CASSYTRSSYNEQFF
15 | . | TRBJ1-1 | . | TRBV9 | TGTGCCAGCAGCGTAGAGGCAGGGCTGAACACTGAAGCTTTCTTT | CASSVEAGLNTEAFF
11 | . | TRBJ2-5 | . | TRBV3-1/TRBV3-2 | TGTGCCAGCAGCCGACTAGAGACCCAGTACTTC | CASSRLETQYF
15 | TRBD2 | TRBJ2-7 | . | TRBV13 | TGTGCCAGCAGCTTCGCCAGGACTGCGGGAGACGAGCAGTACTTC | CASSFARTAGDEQYF
15 | TRBD1 | TRBJ1-5 | few | TRBV30 | TGTGCCTGGAGTCGGAGACAGGGAGTTCGTCAGCCCCAGCATTTT | CAWSRRQGVRQPQHF
16 | TRBD1 | TRBJ2-5 | . | TRBV19 | TGTGCCAGTAGTATAGGCCAGACAGGGGTACGGGAGACCCAGTACTTC | CASSIGQTGVRETQYF
13 | TRBD2 | TRBJ2-1 | . | TRBV29-1 | TGCAGCGTCCCGGGACTAGCGGGAGATGAGCAGTTCTTC | CSVPGLAGDEQFF
18 | TRBD1 | TRBJ1-2 | . | TRBV3-1/TRBV3-2 | TGTGCCAGCAGCCAAGCCCTCGGGACAGGGTTTTTCTTTGGTGGCTACACCTTC | CASSQALGTGFFFGGYTF
14 | . | TRBJ2-7 | few | TRBV6-5 | TGTGCCAGCAGTAAAAGCGGAATTCTAAACGAGCAGTACTTC | CASSKSGILNEQYF
15 | TRBD2 | TRBJ2-1 | . | TRBV7-7 | TGTGCTAGCAGCGCTCTAGCGGGCTCCCTAGATGAGCAGTTCTTC | CASSALAGSLDEQFF
12 | . | TRBJ1-2 | . | TRBV19 | TGTGCCAGTAGTAACAGGGTGGTGGGCTACACCTTC | CASSNRVVGYTF
13 | . | TRBJ1-2 | . | TRBV5-4 | TGTGCCAGCAGCTTGAACAATGACTATGGCTACACCTTC | CASSLNNDYGYTF
15 | . | TRBJ1-2 | . | TRBV30 | TGTGCCTGGAGTCCCCCAGGGTACCCCAGGCATGGCTACACCTTC | CAWSPPGYPRHGYTF
14 | TRBD1 | TRBJ2-1 | . | TRBV5-1 | TGCGCCAGCAGCTTGGTGGGACAGGACAATGAGCAGTTCTTC | CASSLVGQDNEQFF
17 | TRBD2 | TRBJ2-1 | . | TRBV5-5 | TGTGCCAGCAGCTTCGGACTAGCGGGAGTAGGAGACAATGAGCAGTTCTTC | CASSFGLAGVGDNEQFF
13 | TRBD1 | TRBJ1-2 | . | TRBV2 | TGTGCCAGCATCAGGGGGCGCAACTATGGCTACACCTTC | CASIRGRNYGYTF
16 | . | TRBJ1-1 | . | TRBV18 | TGTGCCAGCGCAACGGAAATCGGGGGGGGGAACACTGAAGCTTTCTTT | CASATEIGGGNTEAFF
13 | TRBD1 | TRBJ2-7 | . | TRBV7-9 | TGTGCCAGCAGCTTAACAGGGGACCGCGAGCAGTACTTC | CASSLTGDREQYF
13 | . | TRBJ1-6 | . | TRBV10-3 | TGTGCCATCAGTGACGGCTATAATTCACCCCTCCACTTT | CAISDGYNSPLHF
14 | . | TRBJ1-1 | . | TRBV7-8 | TGTGCCAGCAGCTCCGGACTGATGAACACTGAAGCTTTCTTT | CASSSGLMNTEAFF
21 | TRBD1 | TRBJ1-4 | . | TRBV7-2 | TGTGCCAGCAGCTTAGCGCCGGGACAGGGGGCGCGAGCGAGGACTAATGAAAAACTGTTTTTT | CASSLAPGQGARARTNEKLFF
15 | TRBD2 | TRBJ2-3 | . | TRBV7-2 | TGTGCCAGCAGCTTAGGTCTCGCGGGGGTAGATACGCAGTATTTT | CASSLGLAGVDTQYF
15 | . | TRBJ2-2 | . | TRBV19 | TGTGCCAGTAGTATACTTTCGGGTAACACCGGGGAGCTGTTTTTT | CASSILSGNTGELFF
15 | . | TRBJ1-5 | few | TRBV5-8 | TGTGCCAGCAGCCCTGACAGTAATAGCAATCAGCCCCAGCATTTT | CASSPDSNSNQPQHF
15 | TRBD1 | TRBJ1-2 | . | TRBV5-1 | TGCGCCAGCAGCTTTTCCGACAGGGGAATCTCTGGCTACACCTTC | CASSFSDRGISGYTF
14 | . | TRBJ1-5 | . | TRBV19 | TGTGCCAGTAATTTTGGGGGCGAAAATCAGCCCCAGCATTTT | CASNFGGENQPQHF
14 | . | TRBJ2-7 | . | TRBV3-1/TRBV3-2 | TGTGCCAGCAGCCAGAGAGGGAATGACTACGAGCAGTACTTC | CASSQRGNDYEQYF
13 | . | TRBJ1-2 | . | TRBV29-1 | TGCAGCGTTGTTGACCCGGGGGGCTATGGCTACACCTTC | CSVVDPGGYGYTF
14 | TRBD1 | TRBJ1-3 | . | TRBV30 | TGTGCCTGGAGTGTTTCAGGGGGGGGAAACACCATATATTTT | CAWSVSGGGNTIYF
14 | TRBD1 | TRBJ2-7 | . | TRBV7-9 | TGTGCCAGCAGCCCGGGACAGGGGGCTTACGAGCAGTACTTC | CASSPGQGAYEQYF
11 | TRBD2 | TRBJ2-7 | . | TRBV18 | TGTGCCAGCTTAGGGAGGGACGAGCAGTACTTC | CASLGRDEQYF
16 | . | TRBJ1-5 | . | TRBV19 | TGTGCCAGTAGGATCTCTGGGCCGAGGGAAGATCAGCCCCAGCATTTT | CASRISGPREDQPQHF
15 | TRBD1 | TRBJ1-5 | . | TRBV10-2 | TGCGCCAGCAGTGACGGGACAGGAAAAAATCAGCCCCAGCATTTT | CASSDGTGKNQPQHF
15 | TRBD1 | TRBJ2-3 | . | TRBV24-1 | TGTGCCACCAGTCAACCGGGACAGGGTTCGGACACGCAGTATTTT | CATSQPGQGSDTQYF
15 | . | TRBJ2-5 | . | TRBV18 | TGTGCCAGCTCACCGCGACAGGGGAGGGAAGAGACCCAGTACTTC | CASSPRQGREETQYF
15 | . | TRBJ2-7 | . | TRBV10-3 | TGTGCCATCAGTGCGGCTCCGGGGCAGGGGTCCGAGCAGTACTTC | CAISAAPGQGSEQYF
15 | . | TRBJ2-3 | . | TRBV5-1 | TGCGCCAGCAGGCCGGTAGCAATAAGCACAGATACGCAGTATTTT | CASRPVAISTDTQYF
15 | TRBD2 | TRBJ2-1 | . | TRBV19 | TGTGCCAGTAGAGAGACTAGCGGGATCCAAGGTGAGCAGCTCTTC | CASRETSGIQGEQLF
15 | . | TRBJ2-1 | . | TRBV5-4 | TGTGCCAGCAGTCCAGACGGGGGCTCCTACAATGAGCAGTTCTTC | CASSPDGGSYNEQFF
14 | . | TRBJ2-7 | . | TRBV6-2/TRBV6-3 | TGTGCCAGCAGTTACGGGGGGACCCTCTACGAGCAGTACTTC | CASSYGGTLYEQYF
16 | . | TRBJ2-1 | . | TRBV4-1 | TGCGCCAGCAGCCAGAGAGCGGGTCTCTCCTACAATGAGCAGTTCTTC | CASSQRAGLSYNEQFF
15 | TRBD1 | TRBJ1-4 | . | TRBV6-5 | TGTGCCAGCAAGGAGGGGGCGCTATTAGGAGAAAAACTGTTTTTT | CASKEGALLGEKLFF
13 | . | TRBJ1-2 | . | TRBV20-1 | TGCAGTGCTAGTGACTCGAGATCCTATGGCTACACCTTC | CSASDSRSYGYTF